This T cell receptor (beta chain) was sequenced in a study of PD-L1 blockade in urothelial cancer. Turning to the study itself: At 3 weeks (second dose) and 6 weeks after starting treatment, blood was analyzed. Counts from blood samples showed a median of around 150,000 T cells.

Time point of the sample: pretreatment peripheral blood. Study-level results: When pretreatment blood TCR clonality was below the median, it predicted better survival.

Every PCR received spiked-in synthetic TCR analog templates. TCRdb's table, derived via immunoSEQ multiplex PCR, lists solely in-frame clones and lacks some. Of tens of thousands of clones detected, over 80% appear once; the ten largest clones hold around a tenth. The germline CDR1 and CDR2 sequences are DFQATT and SNEGSKA (reference sequence). The CDR3 extends over 11 amino acids. With regard to this clone: What it recognizes is unknown.

V is TRBV20-1 and J is TRBJ1-2, with a possible D match to TRBD1 (6 bases). The origin of this receptor is a woman aged 70-85 years with urothelial cancer. The sample here was PBMCs, taken around atezolizumab (anti-PD-L1) treatment. CDR3 region: CTADSNYGYTF. The CDR3 nucleotides are TGCACCGCGGACAGTAACTATGGCTACACCTTC.